This TCR beta chain was retrieved from a study of response to subunit inactivated influenza vaccine. Study observations and caveats: With each seasonal influenza vaccination, the authors suggested, few new T cells are recruited.

TCRdb analysed the RT-PCR reads with MiXCR anew, one entry per CDR3 protein. The data hold hundreds of thousands of distinct CDR3 sequences, with about a sixth observed a single time. The V and J ends lost 4 bases and 4 bases respectively, with 18 bases between them. CDR3 length: 15 residues. Germline CDR1 reads DFQATT; CDR2 reads SNEGSKA (reference sequence). In the case of this clonotype: No antigen is known for it.

The sample was PBMCs from blood, taken about 11 days after vaccination. This clonotype was obtained from a man aged 45 to 65 who received an inactivated influenza vaccine. The gene calls are TRBV20-1 and TRBJ2-3, with D possibly being TRBD1 or TRBD2 (5 bases each). The CDR3 bases are TGCAGTGCTATGGGGCGGGCGAGAGGTTCAGATACGCAGTATTTT. It specifies CSAMGRARGSDTQYF.